This TCR beta chain was observed in a study of sequential checkpoint blockade in melanoma. Study summary: First-line arms were nivolumab then ipilimumab, or the reverse, randomized 1:1.

The treatment was: randomized to nivolumab then ipilimumab (arm A) or the reverse (arm B). Profiling relied on immunoSEQ multiplex PCR, and the TCRdb table lists in-frame clones only, not all of them. The repertoire has roughly 9,800 clones, 76% of them found once; the top ten carry around 50%. The CDR3 extends over 13 amino acids. The V end was cut by 4 bases, the J end by 5 bases, with 9 bases between. Germline CDR1 is LGHNA and CDR2 is YSLEER. The rearrangement joins TRBV4-3 to TRBJ2-1; the D is unclear. This TCR came from a human donor with melanoma. Material: CD8+ T cells sorted from blood (inferred from file names), obtained from a patient given nivolumab and ipilimumab in sequence. The CDR3, as DNA: TGCGCCAGCAGCCCGGGTCCCAACAATGAGCAGTTCTTC. It codes for CASSPGPNNEQFF.